One and the same sample provided the 21 T cell receptor beta chains below, sequenced in a study of shared clonotypes between healthy human individuals. Repertoires were generated with immunoSEQ multiplex PCR, while TCRdb's copy carries only in-frame clones and drops some. Among approximately 940,000 clones listed, less than 85% were seen once. Sequencing used memory CD4+ T cells sorted from blood. Subset meaning: CD45RA-negative fraction. The source of these receptors is a man between 18 and 29 years old in good health.

The chain links TRBV19 to TRBJ2-5; no clear D. V lost 4 bases, J lost 1 base, and 7 bases lay in between. The CDR3 has 13 residues. Germline CDR1 and CDR2: LNHDA and SQIVND (reference sequence). For the CDR3, the DNA is TGTGCCAGTAGTAACAAGGGCCAAGAGACCCAGTACTTC. This gives the protein CASSNKGQETQYF. The full variable domain, completed using reference TRBV19 and TRBJ2-5, is DGGITQSPKYLFRKEGQNVTLSCEQNLNHDAMYWYRQDPGQGLRLIYYSQIVNDFQKGDIAEGYSVSREKKESFPLTVTSAQKNPTAFYLCASSNKGQETQYFGPGTRLLVL.

The count of this clone is one. The V gene is TRBV18, the J gene TRBJ1-1, with 7 bases aligning to TRBD1. V dropped 6 bases and J dropped 1; count of bases not matched to a gene: 11. CDR3 size: 16 residues. CDR1 is KGHSH and CDR2 is LQKENI in the germline V gene. The chain's CDR3 is CASSQYEGAGNTEAFF. DNA of the CDR3: TGTGCCAGCTCCCAGTATGAGGGGGCAGGGAACACTGAAGCTTTCTTT.

This clone appeared a few times. This chain uses TRBV4-1 with TRBJ1-2, with 9 bases lining up with TRBD1. The germline V gene encodes CDR1 MGHRA and CDR2 YSYEKL. This CDR3 is built from 16 residues. The trim removed 1 base at V and 5 bases at J, leaving 8 bases unmatched. In DNA, the CDR3 is TGCGCCAGCAGCCAAGGTTCGGGACAGGGTATTTATGGCTACACCTTC. This codes for CASSQGSGQGIYGYTF.

The chain links TRBV27 to TRBJ1-2; D is undetermined. CDR3 length equals 15 residues. Germline CDR1 is MNHEY and CDR2 is SMNVEV (reference sequence). V lost 3 bases, J lost 4 bases, and 15 bases lay in between. CDR3 loop: CASSLSLRDTYGYTF. The CDR3 region has the DNA TGTGCCAGCAGTTTGAGTTTGAGGGATACCTATGGCTACACCTTC.

V and J are TRBV5-4 and TRBJ2-7; 10 bases agree with TRBD2. Per germline, CDR1 SGHNT and CDR2 YYREEE (reference sequence). This CDR3 has 15 residues. Losses at the gene ends were 0 bases for V and 3 bases for J; bases not matched to a gene: 3. In DNA, the CDR3 is TGTGCCAGCAGCTTGGGCCTAGCGGGGGTCTACGAGCAGTACTTC. Translating it yields CASSLGLAGVYEQYF.

The chain is built from TRBV19 and TRBJ2-3; D call uncertain. The V gene lost 8 bases and the J gene lost 4 bases, with 13 bases spanning the gap. CDR1 and CDR2 from the germline V gene are LNHDA and SQIVND (reference sequence). The CDR3 consists of 13 residues. Here the CDR3 DNA reads TGTGCCAGTCGTCCCCCGGCGGCAGATACGCAGTATTTT. Protein sequence: CASRPPAADTQYF. Filled out from reference TRBV19 and TRBJ2-3, the complete variable domain reads DGGITQSPKYLFRKEGQNVTLSCEQNLNHDAMYWYRQDPGQGLRLIYYSQIVNDFQKGDIAEGYSVSREKKESFPLTVTSAQKNPTAFYLCASRPPAADTQYFGPGTRLTVL.

V gene TRBV19 combines with J gene TRBJ1-2; D gene ambiguous. The CDR3 loop spans 12 amino acids. Germline V gives CDR1 LNHDA, CDR2 SQIVND (reference sequence). V was cut by 9 bases and J by 4 bases, with 12 bases left in between. The CDR3 nucleotides are TGTGCCAGCTTAAAACTCGGCTATGGCTACACCTTC. The encoded protein is CASLKLGYGYTF.

CDR3 in amino acids: CASSAGPGIDGYTF. The CDR3 DNA reads TGTGCCAGCAGTGCGGGGCCGGGGATTGATGGCTACACCTTC. The V and J genes are TRBV2 and TRBJ1-2; D may be TRBD1 (5 bases). Between the trimmed V and J ends, which lost 4 bases and 6 bases, there was a span of 15 bases. Germline V gene sequence: CDR1 SNHLY, CDR2 FYNNEI. This CDR3 region has 14 residues.

In nucleotides, the CDR3 is TGTGCCACCAGCAGAGGAGGTAGCGTTGCCTACGAGCAGTACTTC. This codes for CATSRGGSVAYEQYF. The chain couples TRBV15 to TRBJ2-7, with TRBD2 as a possible D gene (5 bases). The CDR3 loop spans 15 amino acids. V was shortened by 1 base and J by 2 bases, with 12 bases between the two germline ends. Germline loops: CDR1 LNHNV, CDR2 YYDKDF (reference sequence).

As for this clone: This may be a read error: a much more frequent sequence differs by one nucleotide. The rearrangement links TRBV7-9 to TRBJ2-7, with TRBD1 identical over 10 bases. J lost 3 bases, V lost 2 bases, and 4 bases had no gene match. CDR1 is SEHNR, CDR2 FQNEAQ, per germline (reference sequence). There are 15 residues in the CDR3. Here the CDR3 reads CASSLTGQGIYEQYF. The CDR3 coding sequence is TGTGCCAGCAGCTTAACGGGACAGGGGATCTACGAGCAGTACTTC.

This clone was seen only a few times. This sequence joins TRBV10-3 and TRBJ2-1, with D perhaps TRBD2 (6 bases). The CDR3 extends over 13 amino acids. In germline, CDR1 is ENHRY, CDR2 SYGVKD. Trimming removed 9 bases at V and 5 bases at J, with 14 bases between. The CDR3 DNA follows: TGTGCCATAGCGGGCCCTACAAACAATGAGCAGTTCTTC. It specifies CAIAGPTNNEQFF.

V is TRBV28 and J is TRBJ1-1, with D perhaps matching TRBD1 (5 bases). Per the germline V gene, CDR1 is MDHEN and CDR2 is SYDVKM. V was shortened by 1 base and J by 6 bases, with 12 bases between the two germline ends. This CDR3 comprises 14 residues. Here the CDR3 reads CASSLLGRIAEAFF. The CDR3 DNA is TGTGCCAGCAGTTTATTGGGACGCATCGCTGAAGCTTTCTTT.

This sequence joins TRBV25-1 and TRBJ2-5; D remains ambiguous. The V gene's germline CDR1 is MGHDK and CDR2 SYGVNS. The CDR3 loop spans 14 amino acids. The V and J ends lost 4 bases and 3 bases respectively, with 12 bases between them. The CDR3: CASSGTPPKETQYF. The DNA of the CDR3 is TGTGCCAGCAGTGGGACCCCACCAAAAGAGACCCAGTACTTC.

This chain links TRBV5-4 with TRBJ2-3; TRBD1 matches at 7 bases. CDR1 SGHNT and CDR2 YYREEE come from the germline V gene (reference sequence). After removal of 3 bases from V and 4 bases from J, the junction contained 5 bases not matched to a gene. The CDR3 covers 14 residues. CDR3 protein: CASSSGQAADTQYF. The CDR3 DNA sequence: TGTGCCAGCAGCTCCGGACAGGCCGCAGATACGCAGTATTTT.

The J gene is TRBJ2-5, the V gene TRBV5-1; 8 nucleotides line up with TRBD2. The CDR3 sequence is 15 residues long. After removal of 4 bases from V and 5 bases from J, the junction contained 10 bases not matched to a gene. Germline CDR1 SGHRS, CDR2 YFSETQ. The CDR3: CASSPTFGGAETQYF. The CDR3 nucleotides read TGCGCCAGCAGCCCAACTTTCGGGGGGGCCGAGACCCAGTACTTC.

The genes are TRBV6-6 and TRBJ2-3; D uncertain. The ends were cut back, 6 bases at V and 5 bases at J, with 9 bases in the middle. CDR1 is MNHNY and CDR2 is SVGAGI in the germline V gene (reference sequence). This CDR3 comprises 12 residues. CDR3 bases: TGTGCCAGCAGCCAGTCGGGAGATACGCAGTATTTT. Protein product: CASSQSGDTQYF.

The chain couples TRBV27 to TRBJ1-5; D is unclear. The CDR3 sequence is 14 residues long. V was cut by 6 bases and J by 2 bases, with 11 bases left in between. The germline CDR1 and CDR2 sequences are MNHEY and SMNVEV (reference sequence). CDR3 protein: CASSLTYGNQPQHF. The CDR3 nucleotides are TGTGCCAGCAGCTTAACATATGGCAATCAGCCCCAGCATTTT.

The chain joins TRBV6-5 to TRBJ2-1, with 10 bases identical to TRBD2. The CDR3 is 16 residues long. Trimming at V came to 2 bases and at J to 9 bases, leaving 10 bases not matched to a gene. CDR1 and CDR2 from the germline V gene are MNHEY and SVGAGI. CDR3 sequence (DNA): TGTGCCAGCAGTTACGTCTACGGGACTAGCGAGGGTGAGCAGTTCTTC. Translating gives CASSYVYGTSEGEQFF.

This chain joins TRBV5-4 and TRBJ1-2; D remains unclear. Germline CDR1 is SGHNT and CDR2 is YYREEE (reference sequence). The CDR3 covers 15 residues. The V end lost 0 bases, the J end lost 6 bases, and 15 bases lay between the germline ends. The CDR3 DNA sequence: TGTGCCAGCAGCTTGGATCTCAGGTCGTTCGATGGCTACACCTTC. It codes for CASSLDLRSFDGYTF.

This rearrangement joins TRBV25-1 to TRBJ2-5; D is perhaps TRBD2 (5 bases). The J call may be mistaken, given a closer DNA end match to TRBJ2-7. The germline V gene encodes CDR1 MGHDK and CDR2 SYGVNS. The CDR3 is 13 amino acids. The CDR3: CASKDFNTYEQYF. The CDR3 DNA reads TGTGCCAGCAAGGACTTTAATACCTACGAGCAGTACTTC.

The CDR3 spells CASSLYPGGQTSDTQYF. The DNA for the CDR3 is TGTGCCAGCAGCTTATATCCTGGCGGCCAGACGTCAGATACGCAGTATTTT. The V call is TRBV11-2, the J call TRBJ2-3; no reliable D call. CDR3 length equals 17 residues. Per germline, CDR1 SGHAT and CDR2 FQNNGV. Trimming took off 2 bases at V and 4 bases at J, with 19 bases between the two ends. The variable domain in full, with the rest retrieved from reference TRBV11-2 and TRBJ2-3, is EAGVAQSPRYKIIEKRQSVAFWCNPISGHATLYWYQQILGQGPKLLIQFQNNGVVDDSQLPKDRFSAERLKGVDSTLKIQPAKLEDSAVYLCASSLYPGGQTSDTQYFGPGTRLTVL.